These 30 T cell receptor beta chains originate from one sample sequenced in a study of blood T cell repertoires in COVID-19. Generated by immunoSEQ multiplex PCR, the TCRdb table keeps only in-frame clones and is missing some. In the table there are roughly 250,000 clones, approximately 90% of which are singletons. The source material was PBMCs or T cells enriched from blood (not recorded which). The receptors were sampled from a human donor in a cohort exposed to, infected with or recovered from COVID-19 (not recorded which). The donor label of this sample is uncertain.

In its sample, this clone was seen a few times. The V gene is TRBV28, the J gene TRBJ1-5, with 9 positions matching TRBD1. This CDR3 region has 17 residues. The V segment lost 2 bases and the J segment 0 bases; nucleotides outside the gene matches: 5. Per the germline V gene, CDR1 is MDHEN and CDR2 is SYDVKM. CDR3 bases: TGTGCCAGCAGTTTAAGGGACAGGGCCAATAGCAATCAGCCCCAGCATTTT. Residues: CASSLRDRANSNQPQHF.

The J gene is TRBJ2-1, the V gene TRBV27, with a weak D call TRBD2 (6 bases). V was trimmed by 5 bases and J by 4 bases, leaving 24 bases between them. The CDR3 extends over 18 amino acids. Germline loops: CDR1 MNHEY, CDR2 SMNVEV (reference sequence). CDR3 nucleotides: TGTGCCAGCAGTCCCCGGAGTTCCCCGGGGGACGTTTACAATGAGCAGTTCTTC. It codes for CASSPRSSPGDVYNEQFF.

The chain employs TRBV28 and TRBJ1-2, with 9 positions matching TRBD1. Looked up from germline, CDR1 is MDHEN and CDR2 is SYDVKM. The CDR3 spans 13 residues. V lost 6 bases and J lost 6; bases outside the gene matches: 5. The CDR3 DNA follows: TGTGCCAGCAGGTGGACAGGGGCGGATGGCTACACCTTC. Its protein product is CASRWTGADGYTF.

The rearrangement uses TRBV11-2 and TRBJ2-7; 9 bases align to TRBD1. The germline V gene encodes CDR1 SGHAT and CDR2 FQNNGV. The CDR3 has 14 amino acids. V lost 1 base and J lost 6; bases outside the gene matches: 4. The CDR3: CASSLGTGEREQYF. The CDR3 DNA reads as TGTGCCAGCAGCTTAGGGACAGGGGAGCGCGAGCAGTACTTC.

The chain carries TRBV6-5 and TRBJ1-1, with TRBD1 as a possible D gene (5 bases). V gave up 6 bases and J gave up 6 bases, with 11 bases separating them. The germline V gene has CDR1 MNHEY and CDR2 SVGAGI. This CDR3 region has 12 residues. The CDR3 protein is CASRSGRAEAFF. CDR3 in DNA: TGTGCCAGCAGATCAGGGAGGGCTGAAGCTTTCTTT.

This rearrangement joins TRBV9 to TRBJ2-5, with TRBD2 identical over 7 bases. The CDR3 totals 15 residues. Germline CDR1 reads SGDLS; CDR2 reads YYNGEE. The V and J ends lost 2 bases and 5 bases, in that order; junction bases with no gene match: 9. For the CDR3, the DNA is TGTGCCAGCAGCGTTTCTAGCGGTGGTTGGGAGACCCAGTACTTC. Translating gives CASSVSSGGWETQYF.

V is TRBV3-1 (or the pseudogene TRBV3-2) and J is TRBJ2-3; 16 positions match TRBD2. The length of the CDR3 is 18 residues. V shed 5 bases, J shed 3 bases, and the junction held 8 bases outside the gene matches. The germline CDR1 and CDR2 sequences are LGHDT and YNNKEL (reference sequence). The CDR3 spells CASSSPGTSGGVTDTQYF. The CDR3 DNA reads TGTGCCAGCAGCTCCCCCGGGACTAGCGGGGGGGTAACAGATACGCAGTATTTT.

DNA of the CDR3: TGTGCCAGCAGCTTCCTCCGGGACAGAACTAATGAAAAACTGTTTTTT. This encodes CASSFLRDRTNEKLFF. The chain couples TRBV5-6 to TRBJ1-4; TRBD1 matches at 7 bases. This CDR3 spans 16 amino acids. The V segment lost 2 bases and the J segment 1 base; nucleotides outside the gene matches: 5. Germline-derived CDR1 and CDR2 are SGHDT and YYEEEE. Full variable domain (remainder filled in from reference TRBV5-6 and TRBJ1-4): DAGVTQSPTHLIKTRGQQVTLRCSPKSGHDTVSWYQQALGQGPQFIFQYYEEEERQRGNFPDRFSGHQFPNYSSELNVNALLLGDSALYLCASSFLRDRTNEKLFFGSGTQLSVL.

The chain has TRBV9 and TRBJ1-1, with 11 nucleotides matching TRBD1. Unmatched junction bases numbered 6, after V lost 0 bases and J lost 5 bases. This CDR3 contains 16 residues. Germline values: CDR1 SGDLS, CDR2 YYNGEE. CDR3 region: CASSVEEGTGGTEAFF. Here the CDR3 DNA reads TGTGCCAGCAGCGTAGAGGAGGGGACAGGGGGGACTGAAGCTTTCTTT.

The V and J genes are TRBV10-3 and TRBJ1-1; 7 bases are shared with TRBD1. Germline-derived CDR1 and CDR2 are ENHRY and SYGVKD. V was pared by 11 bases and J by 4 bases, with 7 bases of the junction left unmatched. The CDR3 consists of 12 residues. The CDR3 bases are TGTGCCGCTAGACAGGGAGGCACTGAAGCTTTCTTT. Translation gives CAARQGGTEAFF.

CDR3 in amino acids: CASSTGGSAFF. CDR3 coding DNA: TGTGCCAGTAGTACAGGGGGATCGGCTTTCTTT. The rearrangement uses TRBV19 and TRBJ1-1; 7 positions agree with TRBD1. CDR1 is LNHDA, CDR2 SQIVND, per germline (reference sequence). V trimming: 4 bases; J trimming: 11 bases; junction bases outside the gene matches: 4. The CDR3 extends over 11 amino acids.

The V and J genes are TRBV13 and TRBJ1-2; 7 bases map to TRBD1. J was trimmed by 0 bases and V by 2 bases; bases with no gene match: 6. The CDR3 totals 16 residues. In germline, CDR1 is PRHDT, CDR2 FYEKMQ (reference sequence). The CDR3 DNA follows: TGTGCCAGCAGCTTATGGGGGGACAGAGCTAACTATGGCTACACCTTC. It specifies CASSLWGDRANYGYTF.

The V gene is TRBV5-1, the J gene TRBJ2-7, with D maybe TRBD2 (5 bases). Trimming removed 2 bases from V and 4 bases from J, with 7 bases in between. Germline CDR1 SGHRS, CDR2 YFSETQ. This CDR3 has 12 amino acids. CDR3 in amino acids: CASSFGDYEQYF. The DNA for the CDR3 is TGCGCCAGCAGCTTCGGGGATTACGAGCAGTACTTC.

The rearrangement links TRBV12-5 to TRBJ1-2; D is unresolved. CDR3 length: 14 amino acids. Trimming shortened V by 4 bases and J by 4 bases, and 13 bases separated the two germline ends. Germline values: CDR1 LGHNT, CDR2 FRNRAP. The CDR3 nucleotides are TGTGCTAGTGGTTCCGGGGTGGGAGCCTATGGCTACACCTTC. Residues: CASGSGVGAYGYTF.

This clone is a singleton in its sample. This CDR3 reads CASSLTATTGGEQFF. The CDR3 nucleotides are TGTGCCAGCAGCTTAACGGCGACGACCGGGGGTGAGCAGTTCTTC. This chain joins TRBV7-3 and TRBJ2-1; D is perhaps TRBD2 (6 bases). The germline V and J ends were trimmed by 0 bases and 9 bases, with 15 bases remaining between them. Germline V lookup: CDR1 SGHTA, CDR2 FQGTGA. CDR3 size: 15 residues.

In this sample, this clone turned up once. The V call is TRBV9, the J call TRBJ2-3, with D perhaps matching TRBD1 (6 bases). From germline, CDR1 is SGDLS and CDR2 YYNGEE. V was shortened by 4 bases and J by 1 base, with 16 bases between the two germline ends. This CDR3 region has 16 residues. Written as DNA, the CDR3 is TGTGCCAGCAGCTCGCGCAGGGGTGGTGGCACAGATACGCAGTATTTT. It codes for CASSSRRGGGTDTQYF.

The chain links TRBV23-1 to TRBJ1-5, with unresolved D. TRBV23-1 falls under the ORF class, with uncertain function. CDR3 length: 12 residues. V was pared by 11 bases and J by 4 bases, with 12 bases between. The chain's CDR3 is CASSVVNQPQHF. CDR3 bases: TGCGCCTCCTCGGTCGTTAATCAGCCCCAGCATTTT.

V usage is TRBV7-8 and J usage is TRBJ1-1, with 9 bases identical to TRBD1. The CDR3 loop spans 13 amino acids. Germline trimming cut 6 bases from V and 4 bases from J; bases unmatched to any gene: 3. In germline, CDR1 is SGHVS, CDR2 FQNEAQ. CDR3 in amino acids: CASSWDRATEAFF. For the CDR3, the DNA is TGTGCCAGCAGTTGGGACAGGGCCACTGAAGCTTTCTTT.

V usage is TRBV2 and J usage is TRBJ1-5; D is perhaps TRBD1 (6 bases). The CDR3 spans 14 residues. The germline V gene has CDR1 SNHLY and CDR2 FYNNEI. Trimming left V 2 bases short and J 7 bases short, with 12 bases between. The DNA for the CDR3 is TGTGCCAGCAGTGAACAACAGGGCGCCCAGCCCCAGCATTTT. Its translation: CASSEQQGAQPQHF.

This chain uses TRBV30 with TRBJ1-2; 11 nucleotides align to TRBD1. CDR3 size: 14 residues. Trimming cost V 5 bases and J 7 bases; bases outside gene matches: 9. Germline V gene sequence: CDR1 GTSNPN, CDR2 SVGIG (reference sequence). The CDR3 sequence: CAWAQGQGASGYTF. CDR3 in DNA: TGTGCCTGGGCCCAAGGACAGGGGGCGAGTGGCTACACCTTC. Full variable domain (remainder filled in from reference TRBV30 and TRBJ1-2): SQTIHQWPATLVQPVGSPLSLECTVEGTSNPNLYWYRQAAGRGLQLLFYSVGIGQISSEVPQNLSASRPQDRQFILSSKKLLLSDSGFYLCAWAQGQGASGYTFGSGTRLTVV.

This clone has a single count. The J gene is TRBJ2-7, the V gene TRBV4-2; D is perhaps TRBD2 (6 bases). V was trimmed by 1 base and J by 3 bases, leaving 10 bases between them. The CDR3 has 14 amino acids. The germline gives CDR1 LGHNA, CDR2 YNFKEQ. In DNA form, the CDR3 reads TGTGCCAGCAGCCAAGGCGGGATTGGCTACGAGCAGTACTTC. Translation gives CASSQGGIGYEQYF.

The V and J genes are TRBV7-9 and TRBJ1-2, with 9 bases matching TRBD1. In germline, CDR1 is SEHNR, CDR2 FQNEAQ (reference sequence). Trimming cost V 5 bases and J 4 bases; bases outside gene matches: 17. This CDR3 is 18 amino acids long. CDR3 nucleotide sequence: TGTGCCAGCAGCCCGGACCCCGCGTTGGGACAGGGCTTCTATGGCTACACCTTC. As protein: CASSPDPALGQGFYGYTF.

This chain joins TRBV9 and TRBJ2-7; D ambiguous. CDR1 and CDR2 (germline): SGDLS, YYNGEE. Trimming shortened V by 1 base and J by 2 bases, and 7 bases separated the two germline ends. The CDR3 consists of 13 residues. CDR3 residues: CASSVSPAYEQYF. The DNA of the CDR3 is TGTGCCAGCAGCGTAAGTCCAGCCTACGAGCAGTACTTC.

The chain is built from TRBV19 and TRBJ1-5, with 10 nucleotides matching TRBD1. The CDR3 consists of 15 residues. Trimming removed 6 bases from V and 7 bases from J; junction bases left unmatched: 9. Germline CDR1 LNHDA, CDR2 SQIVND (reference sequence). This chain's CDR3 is CASRVDRGLGQPQHF. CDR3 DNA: TGTGCCAGTAGGGTAGACAGGGGGCTGGGGCAGCCCCAGCATTTT.

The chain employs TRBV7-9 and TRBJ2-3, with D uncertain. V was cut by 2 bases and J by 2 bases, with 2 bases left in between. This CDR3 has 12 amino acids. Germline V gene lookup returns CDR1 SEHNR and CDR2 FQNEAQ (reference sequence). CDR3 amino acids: CASSLLTDTQYF. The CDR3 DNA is TGTGCCAGCAGCTTACTCACAGATACGCAGTATTTT.

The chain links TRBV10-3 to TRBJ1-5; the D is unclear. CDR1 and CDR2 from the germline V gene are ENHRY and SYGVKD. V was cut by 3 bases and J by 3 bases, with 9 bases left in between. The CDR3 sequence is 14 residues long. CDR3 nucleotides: TGTGCCATCAGTGACAGCGGACTCAATCAGCCCCAGCATTTT. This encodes CAISDSGLNQPQHF.

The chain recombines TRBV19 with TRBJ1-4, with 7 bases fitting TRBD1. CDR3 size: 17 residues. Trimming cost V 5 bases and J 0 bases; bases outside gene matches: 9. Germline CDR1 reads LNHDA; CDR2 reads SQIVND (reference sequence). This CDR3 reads CASSPTGSGSTNEKLFF. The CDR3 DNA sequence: TGTGCCAGTAGTCCGACAGGGTCAGGTTCAACTAATGAAAAACTGTTTTTT.

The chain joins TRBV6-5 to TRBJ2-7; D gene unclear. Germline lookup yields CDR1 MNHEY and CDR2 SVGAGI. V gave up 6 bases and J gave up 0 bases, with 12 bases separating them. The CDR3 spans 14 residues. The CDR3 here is CASSADWSSYEQYF. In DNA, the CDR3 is TGTGCCAGCAGCGCTGACTGGAGCTCCTACGAGCAGTACTTC.

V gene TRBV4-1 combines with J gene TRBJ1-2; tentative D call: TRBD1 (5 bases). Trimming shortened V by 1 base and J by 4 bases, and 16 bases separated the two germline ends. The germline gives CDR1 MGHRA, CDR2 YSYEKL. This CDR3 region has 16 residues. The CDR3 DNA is TGCGCCAGCAGCCAAGCTCTGGTAGGGAGGGGCTATGGCTACACCTTC. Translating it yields CASSQALVGRGYGYTF.

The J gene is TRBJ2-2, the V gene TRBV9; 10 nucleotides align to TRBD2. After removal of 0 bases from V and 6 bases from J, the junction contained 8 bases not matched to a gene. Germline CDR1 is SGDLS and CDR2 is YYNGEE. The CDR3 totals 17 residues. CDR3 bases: TGTGCCAGCAGCGTAGGGCATAGCGGGGGGACTGCCGGGGAGCTGTTTTTT. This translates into CASSVGHSGGTAGELFF.